The clone carrying this T cell receptor (beta chain) appeared many times. Separate cDNA molecules each had unique molecular identifiers attached to them. TCRdb used MiXCR to reprocess the 5' RACE reads, holding one entry per CDR3 protein. The table records 57,000 or so distinct CDR3 sequences, over 5% of them present only once. Trimming removed 3 bases at V and 5 bases at J, with 7 bases between. Germline V gene sequence: CDR1 SGHTA, CDR2 FQGNSA. CDR3 length: 12 amino acids. The data originate from a study of early T cells in non-severe SARS-CoV-2 infection. The material sequenced was whole blood. V gene TRBV7-2 combines with J gene TRBJ1-1, with D unclear. The clonotype was recovered from an adult who was a healthcare worker with PCR-confirmed SARS-CoV-2 infection or an uninfected control (not recorded which). This CDR3 is CASSFDGTEAFF. The CDR3 nucleotides are TGTGCCAGCAGCTTCGATGGGACTGAAGCTTTCTTT. Variable domain in full (rest from reference TRBV7-2 and TRBJ1-1): GAGVSQSPSNKVTEKGKDVELRCDPISGHTALYWYRQSLGQGLEFLIYFQGNSAPDKSGLPSDRFSAERTGGSVSTLTIQRTQQEDSAVYLCASSFDGTEAFFGQGTRLTVV.